Described below is a single TCR beta chain sequence and its context. No antigen is known for it. The record originates from a study of OX40 agonist ivuxolimab in advanced cancers. Study information: Patients were treated with intravenous ivuxolimab, dosed at 0.01 to 10 mg/kg and infused every 2 weeks.

The CDR3 totals 11 residues. Per the germline V gene, CDR1 is PRHDT and CDR2 is FYEKMQ (reference sequence). V was shortened by 5 bases and J by 3 bases, with 5 bases between the two germline ends. Study-wide results and caveats: In CD8+ T cells, expanded clones were on average more numerous than in CD4+. Partial responders treated at 0.1-3.0 mg/kg exhibited clonal expansion among the lowest measured. Determination of antigen specificity was not performed for the expanded peripheral T cells.

Repertoires were generated with immunoSEQ multiplex PCR, while TCRdb's copy carries only in-frame clones and drops some. The profile shows tens of thousands of clones, approximately 81% of them singletons. The TCR originated in an adult with an advanced solid tumor such as melanoma, head and neck, liver or kidney cancer. This chain connects TRBV13 to TRBJ2-7; D uncertain. Sequencing was performed on CD4+ or CD8+ T cells sorted from blood, taken in a trial of the OX40 agonist ivuxolimab. CDR3 bases: TGTGCCAGCAGCCCGGGCTACGAGCAGTACTTC. Its translation is CASSPGYEQYF.